The 25 T cell receptor beta chains in this list originate from one sample, sequenced in a study of T cells in Graves' hyperthyroidism and ophthalmopathy. Regions amplified from RNA transcripts were the TCR beta CDR3 regions. A set of HTBI primers served as the primers for a first-round RT-PCR of the TCR CDR3. TCRdb re-analysed the multiplex PCR reads in MiXCR, keeping a single row per CDR3 protein. Altogether 300,000 to 400,000 distinct CDR3 sequences are present, over 11% being singletons, with the ten largest covering roughly 9.6%. The material sequenced was blood. The receptors stem from a woman aged 60-75 years with Graves' hyperthyroidism.

The V call is TRBV5-8, the J call TRBJ2-3; unclear D gene. V was trimmed by 0 bases and J by 3 bases, leaving 11 bases between them. This CDR3 contains 15 residues. Germline assignment: CDR1 SGHTS and CDR2 YDEGEE. The DNA for the CDR3 is TGTGCCAGCAGCTTGGGAGGTTCGAGGACAGATACGCAGTATTTT. Amino acids: CASSLGGSRTDTQYF.

The sample holds many counts of this clonotype. This rearrangement joins TRBV30 to TRBJ1-2; D perhaps matches TRBD1 (5 bases). CDR1 GTSNPN and CDR2 SVGIG come from the germline V gene (reference sequence). This CDR3 comprises 13 residues. The V end lost 7 bases, the J end lost 4 bases, and 16 bases lay between the germline ends. The CDR3: CASEPGRGYGYTF. Written as DNA, the CDR3 is TGTGCCTCGGAGCCGGGACGGGGCTATGGCTACACCTTC.

This clonotype showed up just a few times. The J gene is TRBJ2-1, the V gene TRBV24-1; 7 bases are shared with TRBD1. Germline lookup yields CDR1 KGHDR and CDR2 SFDVKD. The CDR3 totals 17 residues. J lost 2 bases, V lost 3 bases, and 9 bases had no gene match. The CDR3 DNA reads as TGTGCCACCAGTGATGGGGGACAGTTCGGGGCCTACAATGAGCAGTTCTTC. This encodes CATSDGGQFGAYNEQFF.

The rearrangement links TRBV20-1 to TRBJ1-4, with D perhaps matching TRBD1 (5 bases). This CDR3 region has 13 residues. V gave up 4 bases and J gave up 6 bases, with 12 bases separating them. The V gene's germline CDR1 is DFQATT and CDR2 SNEGSKA (reference sequence). The CDR3 nucleotides read TGCAGTGCTAACGTGGGAGGGGATGAAAAACTGTTTTTT. This gives the protein CSANVGGDEKLFF.

This clonotype was observed a handful of times. The chain uses TRBV6-1 and TRBJ1-2; 9 bases fit TRBD1. Trimming removed 5 bases from V and 8 bases from J; junction bases left unmatched: 9. CDR3 size: 14 residues. Germline lookup yields CDR1 MNHNS and CDR2 SASEGT. CDR3 DNA sequence: TGTGCCAGCAGTCAGACGGACAGGGGTTGGGGCTACACCTTC. It translates to CASSQTDRGWGYTF.

Many counts were recorded for this clonotype. This chain uses TRBV20-1 with TRBJ1-5, with TRBD1 matching over 8 bases. J gave up 0 bases and V 0 bases, and 4 bases lay outside the gene matches. Germline values: CDR1 DFQATT, CDR2 SNEGSKA (reference sequence). The CDR3 has 16 amino acids. CDR3 nucleotides: TGCAGTGCTAGAGAGCTGGGACAGGTTAGCAATCAGCCCCAGCATTTT. Protein sequence: CSARELGQVSNQPQHF.

This clonotype was found many times. The chain has TRBV18 and TRBJ1-4; 9 nucleotides agree with TRBD1. The CDR3 covers 15 residues. The germline gives CDR1 KGHSH, CDR2 LQKENI. Trimming took 0 bases from V and 7 from J; bases not matched to a gene: 3. The CDR3 nucleotides are TGTGCCAGCTCACCACCGGGACAGGGAGGTGAAAAACTGTTTTTT. As protein: CASSPPGQGGEKLFF.

This clonotype was seen more than once but under ten times. The rearrangement links TRBV4-1 to TRBJ2-5, with 9 bases aligning to TRBD1. Germline loops: CDR1 MGHRA, CDR2 YSYEKL. CDR3 length: 17 residues. V lost 0 bases, J lost 2 bases, and 7 bases stayed unmatched. CDR3 loop: CASSQETGGYLQETQYF. Here the CDR3 DNA reads TGCGCCAGCAGCCAAGAGACAGGGGGGTACCTTCAAGAGACCCAGTACTTC.

The chain joins TRBV9 to TRBJ2-3; 7 nucleotides agree with TRBD2. Trimming took 0 bases from V and 2 from J; bases not matched to a gene: 15. This CDR3 has 19 residues. The germline V gene encodes CDR1 SGDLS and CDR2 YYNGEE. The CDR3 loop is CASSVAGGPTSYLTDTQYF. The CDR3 DNA follows: TGTGCCAGCAGCGTAGCGGGAGGACCTACATCGTACCTCACAGATACGCAGTATTTT.

This clonotype has ten or more counts. The rearrangement uses TRBV2 and TRBJ2-7; 7 bases match TRBD2. The CDR3 contains 12 residues. CDR1 and CDR2 from the germline V gene are SNHLY and FYNNEI. After removal of 8 bases from V and 1 base from J, the junction contained 2 bases not matched to a gene. The CDR3, as DNA: TGTGCCAGCGCGCGGGAGTCCTACGAGCAGTACTTC. Translated, it gives CASARESYEQYF.

This clonotype has more than one count but fewer than ten. A single base separates this from a much larger clone, so it may be a read error. The chain employs TRBV5-4 and TRBJ2-7; possibly TRBD2 for D (5 bases). Trimming removed 3 bases at V and 3 bases at J, with 7 bases between. The germline V gene encodes CDR1 SGHNT and CDR2 YYREEE (reference sequence). The CDR3 is 12 amino acids. The CDR3 loop is CASSSGDYEQYF. The CDR3 DNA sequence: TGTGCCAGCAGCTCCGGGGACTACGAGCAGTACTTC.

This clonotype was seen at least ten times. This chain uses TRBV18 with TRBJ1-5; 9 bases map to TRBD1. CDR1 is KGHSH and CDR2 is LQKENI in the germline V gene. This CDR3 region has 14 residues. Unmatched junction bases numbered 5, after V lost 5 bases and J lost 6 bases. In nucleotides, the CDR3 is TGTGCCAGCTCATCGGGACAGGGCCCTCAGCCCCAGCATTTT. Translation: CASSSGQGPQPQHF.

This clonotype showed up many times. The V call is TRBV28, the J call TRBJ2-3; D possibly corresponds to TRBD2 (5 bases). Trimming took off 6 bases at V and 0 bases at J, with 7 bases between the two ends. The CDR3 extends over 13 amino acids. Per the germline V gene, CDR1 is MDHEN and CDR2 is SYDVKM. The CDR3 bases are TGTGCCAGCAGGGACTCTAGCACAGATACGCAGTATTTT. Residues: CASRDSSTDTQYF.

The rearrangement uses TRBV5-5 and TRBJ2-7; 15 positions match TRBD2. The CDR3 sequence is 15 residues long. CDR1 SGHKS and CDR2 YYEKEE come from the germline V gene (reference sequence). After removal of 2 bases from V and 7 bases from J, the junction contained 4 bases not matched to a gene. The CDR3, as DNA: TGTGCCAGCAGCTTTGGACTAGCGGGAGGGAATGAGCAGTACTTC. The encoded protein is CASSFGLAGGNEQYF.

This clonotype was seen a handful of times. This chain links TRBV4-1 with TRBJ2-5; 9 bases match TRBD2. The junction had 11 bases not matched to a gene; V was cut back by 4 bases and J by 5 bases. This CDR3 comprises 16 residues. CDR1 is MGHRA, CDR2 YSYEKL, per germline. As DNA, the CDR3 is TGCGCCAGCAGCCGAGTAGTAGCGGGAGACGGGGAGACCCAGTACTTC. This encodes CASSRVVAGDGETQYF.

This clonotype showed up many times. The chain recombines TRBV28 with TRBJ2-7; 9 positions agree with TRBD1. The CDR3 totals 15 residues. CDR1 is MDHEN, CDR2 SYDVKM, per germline. The trim removed 7 bases at V and 2 bases at J, leaving 9 bases unmatched. The CDR3 bases are TGTGCCAGCACTACCTCCGGGACAGGGACCTACGAGCAGTACTTC. Translation: CASTTSGTGTYEQYF. Supplemented by reference TRBV28 and TRBJ2-7, the full variable domain reads DVKVTQSSRYLVKRTGEKVFLECVQDMDHENMFWYRQDPGLGLRLIYFSYDVKMKEKGDIPEGYSVSREKKERFSLILESASTNQTSMYLCASTTSGTGTYEQYFGPGTRLTVT.

The chain couples TRBV7-8 to TRBJ1-5; possibly TRBD1 for D (5 bases). Trimming pared 2 bases from V and 5 bases from J, leaving 13 bases between. CDR3 length: 15 amino acids. Germline V gene sequence: CDR1 SGHVS, CDR2 FQNEAQ. CDR3 bases: TGTGCCAGCAGCTTAAGATCCCAGGGTTATCAGCCCCAGCATTTT. The encoded protein is CASSLRSQGYQPQHF.

This clonotype was seen at least ten times. The chain employs TRBV20-1 and TRBJ2-7; TRBD2 matches 10 bases. Germline V lookup: CDR1 DFQATT, CDR2 SNEGSKA (reference sequence). V lost 6 bases, J lost 5 bases, and 16 bases stayed unmatched. The CDR3 runs to 16 residues. CDR3 nucleotide sequence: TGCAGTGCCCAGCGGGCTAGCGGGAGTAAAGTCAACGAGCAGTACTTC. It is translated as CSAQRASGSKVNEQYF.

Ten or more counts support this clonotype. The chain carries TRBV20-1 and TRBJ2-1; 15 nucleotides agree with TRBD2. The CDR3 contains 14 residues. The V and J ends lost 6 bases and 8 bases, in that order; junction bases with no gene match: 5. CDR1 is DFQATT and CDR2 is SNEGSKA in the germline V gene (reference sequence). DNA of the CDR3: TGCAGTGCAGGACTAGCGGGAGGGTACGATGAGCAGTTCTTC. It translates to CSAGLAGGYDEQFF.

This clonotype has a count of ten or more. The chain joins TRBV2 to TRBJ2-1; maybe TRBD2 (6 bases). Trimming pared 4 bases from V and 9 bases from J, leaving 7 bases between. CDR1 SNHLY and CDR2 FYNNEI come from the germline V gene. This CDR3 spans 11 amino acids. The CDR3 reads CASSGTIEQFF. The DNA for the CDR3 is TGTGCCAGCAGTGGGACTATTGAGCAGTTCTTC.

This clonotype was recorded many times. V usage is TRBV30 and J usage is TRBJ2-2; 8 bases are a match to TRBD1. This CDR3 is built from 14 residues. With V trimmed by 4 bases and J by 4 bases, 5 bases remained unmatched. The germline V gene encodes CDR1 GTSNPN and CDR2 SVGIG (reference sequence). The CDR3 bases are TGTGCCTGGACGACAGGGGTGCGCACCGGGGAGCTGTTTTTT. As protein: CAWTTGVRTGELFF.

This clonotype was observed many times. The rearrangement uses TRBV6-6 and TRBJ1-1, with TRBD1 identical over 8 bases. V lost 0 bases, J lost 10 bases, and 13 bases stayed unmatched. CDR1 MNHNY and CDR2 SVGAGI come from the germline V gene (reference sequence). This CDR3 is built from 16 residues. CDR3: CASSYSGTGQGLRAFF. The CDR3 bases are TGTGCCAGCAGTTACTCGGGGACAGGCCAGGGTCTTCGAGCTTTCTTT.

This clonotype was detected many times. The gene calls are TRBV30 and TRBJ2-7, with D perhaps assigned TRBD1 or TRBD2 (6 bases each). The CDR3 consists of 12 residues. Germline V gene sequence: CDR1 GTSNPN, CDR2 SVGIG (reference sequence). V dropped 5 bases and J dropped 5 bases, with 13 bases sitting between them. The CDR3 region has the DNA TGTGCCTGGGGTATAGGGGGGCACGAGCAGTACTTC. Residues: CAWGIGGHEQYF. Variable domain in full (rest from reference TRBV30 and TRBJ2-7): SQTIHQWPATLVQPVGSPLSLECTVEGTSNPNLYWYRQAAGRGLQLLFYSVGIGQISSEVPQNLSASRPQDRQFILSSKKLLLSDSGFYLCAWGIGGHEQYFGPGTRLTVT.

CDR3 bases: TGTGCCAGCAGGCCTCCCCCGGGACCGGGTGAGCAGTTCTTC. Its protein product is CASRPPPGPGEQFF. This sequence joins TRBV28 and TRBJ2-1; tentatively, D is TRBD1 or TRBD2 (5 bases each). V was cut by 6 bases and J by 9 bases, with 18 bases left in between. The CDR3 has 14 amino acids. Germline CDR1 reads MDHEN; CDR2 reads SYDVKM.

This clonotype was counted only a few times. The rearrangement uses TRBV20-1 and TRBJ1-5; TRBD1 aligns across 7 bases. Germline-derived CDR1 and CDR2 are DFQATT and SNEGSKA (reference sequence). V was clipped by 0 bases and J by 4 bases; unmatched bases: 12. The CDR3 extends over 17 amino acids. CDR3 DNA sequence: TGCAGTGCTAGAGATAGGGGCCCCGGGACAGTAAATCAGCCCCAGCATTTT. Encoded protein: CSARDRGPGTVNQPQHF.